Listed below are T cell receptor beta chains from one sample, sequenced in a study of breast tumors, draining lymph nodes, adjacent tissues. TCRdb used MiXCR to reprocess the multiplex PCR reads, holding one entry per CDR3 protein. This sample carries under 80,000 distinct CDR3 sequences, roughly 40% of them seen once, and the ten largest clones take about 8.4%. Sequenced: breast tumor tissue. The source of these receptors is a female donor with breast cancer. Some clones in this sample may be carry-over from other donors' samples. Both conserved end residues are part of each CDR3. D genes are given only for firm matches. The size of a clone is reported for some rows only, either as once, few or many, or as a class for expanded clones.

cdr3_nt: TGTGCCACCAGTGGTTCTATCGGGGGGGTAACGCAGTATTTT
cdr3_aa: CATSGSIGGVTQYF
clone_size: -
d_call: TRBD2
j_call: TRBJ2-3
v_call: TRBV24-1

cdr3_nt: TGTGCCAGCAGCCTCAACAGGGTCGGGAATGAAAAACTGTTTTTT
cdr3_aa: CASSLNRVGNEKLFF
clone_size: many
d_call: -
j_call: TRBJ1-4
v_call: TRBV3-1

cdr3_nt: TGTGCCAGCAGTTACTCGGGGACTAGCGGGAATGAGCAGTTCTTC
cdr3_aa: CASSYSGTSGNEQFF
clone_size: many
d_call: TRBD2
j_call: TRBJ2-1
v_call: TRBV6-2/TRBV6-3

cdr3_nt: TGTGCCAGCAGCACCGAATCGGGCCTTGGCTACACCTTC
cdr3_aa: CASSTESGLGYTF
clone_size: many
d_call: -
j_call: TRBJ1-2
v_call: TRBV7-6

cdr3_nt: TGTGCCACCAGCAGCTTGGGACTAGCGGGAGCTAGCACAGATACGCAGTATTTT
cdr3_aa: CATSSLGLAGASTDTQYF
clone_size: -
d_call: TRBD2
j_call: TRBJ2-3
v_call: TRBV15

cdr3_nt: TGTGCCAGCAGCCTTACTAGCGGGAGGATTGGTGAGCAGTATTTT
cdr3_aa: CASSLTSGRIGEQYF
clone_size: -
d_call: TRBD2
j_call: TRBJ2-3
v_call: TRBV12-3/TRBV12-4

cdr3_nt: TGTGCCAGCAGCCTACTCAGGGGAGAAACTGAAGCTTTCTTT
cdr3_aa: CASSLLRGETEAFF
clone_size: few
d_call: -
j_call: TRBJ1-1
v_call: TRBV7-3

cdr3_nt: TGCAGTGCTAGGCCCCATCAGCGTTGGCGAGGGGGCAGGGATGAGCAGTTCTTC
cdr3_aa: CSARPHQRWRGGRDEQFF
clone_size: -
d_call: TRBD1
j_call: TRBJ2-1
v_call: TRBV20-1

cdr3_nt: TGCGCCAGCAGCCAAGTCAGGGACTCACAATACGAGCAGTACTTC
cdr3_aa: CASSQVRDSQYEQYF
clone_size: -
d_call: -
j_call: TRBJ2-7
v_call: TRBV4-1

cdr3_nt: TGTGCCAGCAGTGAATTTCTAGCGGGGGGGCTGGGCACAGATACGCAGTATTTT
cdr3_aa: CASSEFLAGGLGTDTQYF
clone_size: -
d_call: TRBD2
j_call: TRBJ2-3
v_call: TRBV2

cdr3_nt: TGTGCCAGCAGTTTTTCGGACAGGGGACTAGGGGAGCAGTACTTC
cdr3_aa: CASSFSDRGLGEQYF
clone_size: many
d_call: -
j_call: TRBJ2-7
v_call: TRBV27

cdr3_nt: TGTGCCAGCAGTTTAAAATTGGGTGGGTCCTATAATTCACCCCTCCACTTT
cdr3_aa: CASSLKLGGSYNSPLHF
clone_size: many
d_call: -
j_call: TRBJ1-6
v_call: TRBV27

cdr3_nt: TGCAGTGCTAGAGATAATGACGCCCGGTCCTACAATGAGCAGTTCTTC
cdr3_aa: CSARDNDARSYNEQFF
clone_size: -
d_call: -
j_call: TRBJ2-1
v_call: TRBV20-1

cdr3_nt: TGTGCCACCAGTGGGGGGGTCTACGAGCAGTACTTC
cdr3_aa: CATSGGVYEQYF
clone_size: -
d_call: -
j_call: TRBJ2-7
v_call: TRBV24-1

cdr3_nt: TGTGCCAGCAGCTTAACTCAGGGGGCGAGTGGCTACACCTTC
cdr3_aa: CASSLTQGASGYTF
clone_size: -
d_call: TRBD1
j_call: TRBJ1-2
v_call: TRBV7-2

cdr3_nt: TGTGCCAGCAGAAAGGACAGGGGGCGAGAGATCTCCTTC
cdr3_aa: CASRKDRGREISF
clone_size: many
d_call: TRBD1
j_call: TRBJ1-2
v_call: TRBV6-6

cdr3_nt: TGTGCCAGCAGCTTCCCAGGGAAGGCAACTGAAGCTCTCTTT
cdr3_aa: CASSFPGKATEALF
clone_size: -
d_call: -
j_call: TRBJ1-1
v_call: TRBV7-9

cdr3_nt: TGTGCCAGCAGCGAACCGGGACAGGGGATCTATGGCTACACCTTC
cdr3_aa: CASSEPGQGIYGYTF
clone_size: many
d_call: TRBD1
j_call: TRBJ1-2
v_call: TRBV7-9

cdr3_nt: TGTGCCAGCAGCTTTGGGACAGCCTACTACGAGCAGTACTTC
cdr3_aa: CASSFGTAYYEQYF
clone_size: many
d_call: TRBD1
j_call: TRBJ2-7
v_call: TRBV7-6

cdr3_nt: TGTGCCAGCAGTGAGGATGGGCACCAATCCTACAATGAGCAGTTCTTC
cdr3_aa: CASSEDGHQSYNEQFF
clone_size: -
d_call: -
j_call: TRBJ2-1
v_call: TRBV25-1

cdr3_nt: TGTGCCAGCGCTTCAGCGGGGGGCACCTACAAGCAGTACTTC
cdr3_aa: CASASAGGTYKQYF
clone_size: -
d_call: TRBD2
j_call: TRBJ2-7
v_call: TRBV7-8

cdr3_nt: TGTGCCAGCAGTTTACCGGGACAGAGAAACTATGGCTACACCTTC
cdr3_aa: CASSLPGQRNYGYTF
clone_size: many
d_call: TRBD1
j_call: TRBJ1-2
v_call: TRBV2

cdr3_nt: TGTGCCAGCAGCTTAGCTCGAGGGTCGGGTACTGGCTACCCCTTC
cdr3_aa: CASSLARGSGTGYPF
clone_size: many
d_call: -
j_call: TRBJ1-2
v_call: TRBV7-9